This T cell receptor (beta chain) was identified during a study of T cell responses to AZD1222 COVID-19 vaccine (dated by TCRdb to about 2021). Some background on the complete study: A total of about 250 trial participants underwent TCR sequencing, of whom 207 had received two doses of AZD1222 and approximately 25 had received two doses of the MenACWY control vaccine. Trial participants were enrolled by age into 18-55, 56-69 and 70-plus year subgroups, with roughly 150, 30 and 60 TCR-sequenced participants respectively.

CDR1 KGHDR and CDR2 SFDVKD were looked up in the germline V gene. Counted from cysteine to phenylalanine, this CDR3 has 12 amino acids. The sequence is cut down to CDR3 DNA, 36 bases in frame from base 1. V lost 6 bases and J lost 4 bases; the stretch between them is 6 bases long. The sample's time point label, in plain terms: about 28 days (+/-7) after the second vaccine dose. The meaning of the sample's treatment or condition label: meningococcal conjugate vaccine given as trial control. The vaccinee samples were drawn from two UK trials, COV001 and COV002, one of which was a single-blind randomized controlled phase 2/3 trial testing AZD1222 (ChAdOx1 nCoV-19) in healthy adults. For TCRbeta chain sequencing, PBMC samples from trial participants were taken at day 0 and at day 28 after the second dose. The CDR3 regions of human TCRbeta chains were subjected to immunosequencing. As for how the authors treated the data: Repertoire TCRs were matched against a reference library of SARS-CoV-2-specific TCRs generated with the MIRA antigen-specificity platform. Breadth was defined as the fraction of unique TCRs that were SARS-CoV-2-associated. Depth was defined as the fraction of total T cells that were SARS-CoV-2-associated. Each spike-specific TCR was assigned to its reactive spike region and to a CD4 or CD8 class using the MIRA data. Log10-transformed breadth and depth values were compared by one-way ANOVA with Sidak's multiple comparisons tests. TCRdb took over this immuneACCESS table, retaining in-frame rearrangements with V and J assigned. Such tables are incomplete; in checked studies, under half of the missing clones stem from an unresolved V gene, and the remainder is unexplained. V and J calls and clone size are those listed in that table; D and trimming were worked out from the DNA. This sample holds roughly 200,000 clones; over 85% were observed only once. Together, the top ten hold about 3.5% of the sample.

Study-level results and caveats: Because no samples from the day 14 peak response were available, repertoires could be characterized only after the peak T cell response. Participants were mostly white British and included more females than males, and it was suggested by the authors that clonal diversity may have been underestimated. Nearly half of unique spike-specific TCRs reportedly recognized epitopes outside regions mutated in the B.1.351 and B.1.1.7 variants. The whole spike protein was spanned by vaccine-associated CD4 TCRs, and dominant responses were seen in regions 160-218 and 743-854. Conclusions about previously exposed vaccinees are limited, since just five or six AZD1222 recipients were seropositive for SARS-CoV-2 at baseline. A significant rise in spike-specific TCR breadth and depth was observed after two AZD1222 doses relative to day 0 and relative to MenACWY recipients. The 56-69-year group was small, and its depth increase did not reach significance, likely because of low power.

About this clone: The antigen it binds to is not known. No per-base quality is available; no much larger clone lies one base away.

The source was peripheral blood, collected 28 days after the second dose of the MenACWY control vaccine. The rearranged segments are TRBV24-1 and TRBJ1-5, with no reliable assignment of the D segment. The clonotype was recovered from an adult who received the MenACWY meningococcal vaccine as a control. The DNA sequence is TGTGCCACCAGTTCTGGGAATCAGCCCCAGCATTTT. It specifies CATSSGNQPQHF.